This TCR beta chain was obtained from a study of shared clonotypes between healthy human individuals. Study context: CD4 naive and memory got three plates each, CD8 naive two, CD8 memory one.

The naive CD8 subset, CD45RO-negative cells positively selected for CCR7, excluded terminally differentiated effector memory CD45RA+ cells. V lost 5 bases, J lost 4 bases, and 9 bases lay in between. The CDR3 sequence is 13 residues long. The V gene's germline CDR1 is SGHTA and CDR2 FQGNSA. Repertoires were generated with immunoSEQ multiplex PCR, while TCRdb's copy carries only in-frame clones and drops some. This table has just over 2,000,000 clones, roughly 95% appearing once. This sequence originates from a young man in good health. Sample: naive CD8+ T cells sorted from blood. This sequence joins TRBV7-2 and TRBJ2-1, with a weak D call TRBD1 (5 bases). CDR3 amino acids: CASSPTGYNEQFF. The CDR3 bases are TGTGCCAGCAGCCCCACAGGATACAATGAGCAGTTCTTC.